Shown below are 27 T cell receptor beta chains from a single sample sequenced in a study of T cells in Graves' hyperthyroidism and ophthalmopathy (dated by TCRdb to 2018 to 2020). Library preparation was by multiplex PCR. The instrument given in TCRdb is Illumina HiSeq 2000. TCR beta CDR3 regions were amplified from RNA transcripts. For the first round of RT-PCR on the TCR CDR3, the HTBI primer set was used together with the Qiagen OneStep RT-PCR kit. TCRdb passed the public sequencing reads through fastp at Q25 and MiXCR, retaining productive beta sequences. Identical CDR3 proteins give one entry, which carries the most common genes and DNA. Here the sample has hundreds of thousands of distinct CDR3 sequences; around a quarter occur a single time. The ten largest clones capture approximately 30% of the sample. Sequenced material: blood. The receptors derive from a man aged 35 to 55 with Graves' hyperthyroidism that later progressed to Graves' ophthalmopathy.

This clonotype showed up many times. V usage is TRBV20-1 and J usage is TRBJ2-3; D possibly corresponds to TRBD2 (6 bases). V shed 5 bases and J shed 0 bases, with 12 bases lying between them. This CDR3 region has 14 residues. Per the germline V gene, CDR1 is DFQATT and CDR2 is SNEGSKA (reference sequence). DNA of the CDR3: TGCAGTGCTGCCGGGACTTATAGCACAGATACGCAGTATTTT. This sequence encodes CSAAGTYSTDTQYF.

The chain employs TRBV24-1 and TRBJ1-2; D gene uncertain. From germline, CDR1 is KGHDR and CDR2 SFDVKD. Trimming stripped 0 bases from V and 0 bases from J, with 7 bases between. This CDR3 has 15 amino acids. DNA of the CDR3: TGTGCCACCAGTGATTTGCGCGGTGCTAACTATGGCTACACCTTC. Translation: CATSDLRGANYGYTF.

This clonotype was counted a few times. The chain couples TRBV12-3 or TRBV12-4 to TRBJ2-7, with 13 bases lining up with TRBD2. V gave up 7 bases and J gave up 6 bases; unmatched junction bases: 9. The CDR3 runs to 15 residues. CDR3 protein: CASTLGLAGVGEQYF. In nucleotides, the CDR3 is TGTGCCAGCACCCTAGGACTAGCGGGAGTAGGCGAGCAGTACTTC.

The genes are TRBV12-3 or TRBV12-4 and TRBJ2-2; 7 bases are shared with TRBD2. V shed 10 bases and J 8 bases; nucleotides not matched to a gene: 7. This CDR3 comprises 12 residues. CDR3 amino acids: CANRGVPGELFF. The DNA for the CDR3 is TGTGCCAACCGGGGGGTGCCGGGGGAGCTGTTTTTT.

This chain uses TRBV12-3 or TRBV12-4 with TRBJ1-1, with 7 bases fitting TRBD1. This CDR3 comprises 13 residues. V lost 6 bases to trimming and J lost 5 bases; unmatched junction nucleotides: 6. DNA of the CDR3: TGTGCCAGCAGACCCCAGACAGGGACTGAAGCTTTCTTT. It yields the protein CASRPQTGTEAFF.

This clonotype was picked up many times. The V gene is TRBV7-8, the J gene TRBJ2-7; tentatively, D is TRBD2 (6 bases). The germline V and J ends were trimmed by 0 bases and 9 bases, with 9 bases remaining between them. The CDR3 is 12 amino acids. CDR1 and CDR2 (germline): SGHVS, FQNEAQ. The CDR3, as DNA: TGTGCCAGCAGCTTAGCCGGGGGAGGGCAGTACTTC. Residues: CASSLAGGGQYF.

This clonotype was seen a few times. This chain joins TRBV15 and TRBJ2-1; TRBD2 aligns across 10 bases. The germline V gene encodes CDR1 LNHNV and CDR2 YYDKDF (reference sequence). The CDR3 totals 20 residues. V shed 2 bases, J shed 4 bases, and the junction held 17 bases outside the gene matches. CDR3 coding DNA: TGTGCCACCAGCAGAAGTAGCGGGAGGTCGTCCGTACTTTCGTACAATGAGCAGTTCTTC. Protein: CATSRSSGRSSVLSYNEQFF.

In this sample, this clonotype turned up many times. The rearrangement links TRBV5-1 to TRBJ2-7; D is possibly TRBD2 (6 bases). The V and J ends lost 0 bases and 0 bases respectively, with 16 bases between them. This CDR3 has 17 residues. Germline values: CDR1 SGHRS, CDR2 YFSETQ. The DNA of the CDR3 is TGCGCCAGCAGCTTGGTTCCGGGCACGGGACTCTCCTACGAGCAGTACTTC. Translated, it gives CASSLVPGTGLSYEQYF. The full variable domain, rest sourced from reference TRBV5-1 and TRBJ2-7, is KAGVTQTPRYLIKTRGQQVTLSCSPISGHRSVSWYQQTPGQGLQFLFEYFSETQRNKGNFPGRFSGRQFSNSRSEMNVSTLELGDSALYLCASSLVPGTGLSYEQYFGPGTRLTVT.

This clonotype appeared many times. This chain uses TRBV7-2 with TRBJ2-7, with 10 positions matching TRBD2. After removal of 1 base from V and 3 bases from J, the junction contained 15 bases not matched to a gene. Germline CDR1 and CDR2: SGHTA and FQGNSA. The CDR3 has 19 residues. CDR3 sequence (DNA): TGTGCCAGCAGCTTAGGAGCGCGGCTAGCGGGAGACGTTGGCTACGAGCAGTACTTC. Protein: CASSLGARLAGDVGYEQYF.

A few counts support this clonotype. The genes are TRBV18 and TRBJ1-1, with TRBD1 as a possible D gene (5 bases). The ends were cut back, 3 bases at V and 1 base at J, with 12 bases in the middle. Germline CDR1 KGHSH, CDR2 LQKENI. The CDR3 runs 15 residues. CDR3 DNA: TGTGCCAGCTCACCTACAGGAAGGGCGAACACTGAAGCTTTCTTT. This translates into CASSPTGRANTEAFF.

This clonotype was counted at least ten times. This chain joins TRBV25-1 and TRBJ2-2; maybe TRBD1 (6 bases). V was clipped by 8 bases and J by 3 bases, with 10 bases between them. From germline, CDR1 is MGHDK and CDR2 SYGVNS. CDR3 length: 13 amino acids. The CDR3 region has the DNA TGTGCCAGCTACAGGGAAGACACCGGGGAGCTGTTTTTT. Translated, it gives CASYREDTGELFF.

This clonotype was counted at least ten times. It may be a read error: a sequence one base away is much more abundant. This chain connects TRBV6-5 to TRBJ1-1, with a weak D call TRBD1 (5 bases). This CDR3 region has 13 residues. Germline V gene sequence: CDR1 MNHEY, CDR2 SVGAGI. The DNA of the CDR3 is TGTGCCAGCAGTTACGGGGGGAACGCTGAAGCTTTCTTT. Translated: CASSYGGNAEAFF.

This clonotype was counted ten times or more. The chain recombines TRBV15 with TRBJ2-5; no definite D call. Trimming removed 1 base from V and 1 base from J, with 7 bases in between. Germline V lookup: CDR1 LNHNV, CDR2 YYDKDF (reference sequence). There are 14 residues in the CDR3. The CDR3 region has the DNA TGTGCCACCAGCAGAGTACAACTCCAAGAGACCCAGTACTTC. Its translation: CATSRVQLQETQYF. The full variable domain, with the rest looked up from reference TRBV15 and TRBJ2-5, is DAMVIQNPRYQVTQFGKPVTLSCSQTLNHNVMYWYQQKSSQAPKLLFHYYDKDFNNEADTPDNFQSRRPNTSFCFLDIRSPGLGDTAMYLCATSRVQLQETQYFGPGTRLLVL.

The J gene is TRBJ2-7, the V gene TRBV7-2; no clear D. Trimming took 1 base from V and 3 from J, leaving 7 bases between them. Germline CDR1 reads SGHTA; CDR2 reads FQGNSA. The CDR3 runs 13 residues. The CDR3 reads CASSLGQLYEQYF. Written as DNA, the CDR3 is TGTGCCAGCAGCTTAGGGCAGCTCTACGAGCAGTACTTC.

This clonotype occurred once. The chain employs TRBV28 and TRBJ2-5; 10 nucleotides agree with TRBD2. This CDR3 is built from 15 residues. Per germline, CDR1 MDHEN and CDR2 SYDVKM. Trimming at V came to 5 bases and at J to 2 bases, leaving 5 bases not matched to a gene. CDR3: CASSLLTSGQETQYF. The CDR3 bases are TGTGCCAGCAGTCTACTGACTAGCGGGCAAGAGACCCAGTACTTC.

This clonotype occurred many times. The V and J genes are TRBV20-1 and TRBJ2-5; D remains unclear. The CDR3 consists of 11 residues. Trimming stripped 5 bases from V and 5 bases from J, with 9 bases between. Germline-derived CDR1 and CDR2 are DFQATT and SNEGSKA (reference sequence). The CDR3 DNA reads TGCAGTGCTCTTAAACCGGAGACCCAGTACTTC. Its protein is CSALKPETQYF.

This clonotype has more than one count but fewer than ten. The chain joins TRBV12-3 or TRBV12-4 to TRBJ2-5, with D perhaps assigned TRBD1 or TRBD2 (6 bases each). V was pared by 4 bases and J by 4 bases, with 13 bases between. The CDR3 extends over 14 amino acids. The CDR3: CASSSPGARETQYF. The CDR3 region has the DNA TGTGCCAGCAGTTCTCCGGGGGCGCGAGAGACCCAGTACTTC.

This clonotype was detected many times. The chain couples TRBV27 to TRBJ2-7; tentatively, D is TRBD2 (7 bases). There are 14 residues in the CDR3. Germline V gene data show CDR1 as MNHEY and CDR2 as SMNVEV (reference sequence). Trimming cost V 5 bases and J 5 bases, with 16 bases left between them. The CDR3 DNA reads as TGTGCCAGCAGTACCACTGCGCGGGGGCACGAGCAGTACTTC. Amino acid sequence: CASSTTARGHEQYF.

In its sample, this clonotype was seen many times. The CDR3 here is CASSPGGASVIYEQYF. CDR3 nucleotides: TGCGCCAGCAGCCCCGGAGGAGCTAGCGTGATCTACGAGCAGTACTTC. The chain combines TRBV5-1 with TRBJ2-7, with a weak D call TRBD2 (6 bases). Trimming took off 4 bases at V and 3 bases at J, with 20 bases between the two ends. Germline V gives CDR1 SGHRS, CDR2 YFSETQ. The CDR3 is 16 amino acids.

The J gene is TRBJ2-5, the V gene TRBV11-2; D may be TRBD2 (5 bases). Trimming stripped 6 bases from V and 10 bases from J, with 18 bases between. The CDR3 loop spans 13 amino acids. Germline CDR1 SGHAT, CDR2 FQNNGV. CDR3 residues: CASSWTPPEGQYF. The CDR3, as DNA: TGTGCCAGCAGTTGGACTCCACCTGAGGGCCAGTACTTC.

The chain recombines TRBV12-3 or TRBV12-4 with TRBJ1-1, with D uncertain. The CDR3 is 13 residues long. Between the trimmed V and J ends, which lost 3 bases and 5 bases, there was a span of 10 bases. The CDR3 protein is CASSFARETEAFF. The CDR3 DNA is TGTGCCAGCAGTTTCGCGAGGGAGACTGAAGCTTTCTTT.

The CDR3 DNA reads as TGTGCCAGCTCAGATACCCAGAACACTGAAGCTTTCTTT. Its translation is CASSDTQNTEAFF. This chain connects TRBV18 to TRBJ1-1; D is unresolved. Germline lookup yields CDR1 KGHSH and CDR2 LQKENI. V was pared by 5 bases and J by 1 base, with 8 bases between. CDR3 length: 13 amino acids. Full variable domain (remainder filled in from reference TRBV18 and TRBJ1-1): NAGVMQNPRHLVRRRGQEARLRCSPMKGHSHVYWYRQLPEEGLKFMVYLQKENIIDESGMPKERFSAEFPKEGPSILRIQQVVRGDSAAYFCASSDTQNTEAFFGQGTRLTVV.

This clonotype was seen a few times. J is TRBJ2-5 and V is TRBV11-2; 7 nucleotides line up with TRBD1. The CDR3 totals 15 residues. From germline, CDR1 is SGHAT and CDR2 FQNNGV. V gave up 2 bases and J gave up 5 bases; unmatched junction bases: 8. In nucleotides, the CDR3 is TGTGCCAGCAGCTTATCTACAGGGGTTGGTGAGACCCAGTACTTC. Translated, it gives CASSLSTGVGETQYF.

This clonotype showed up many times. The chain recombines TRBV10-3 with TRBJ2-6; TRBD2 is a possible D gene (6 bases). The length of the CDR3 is 14 residues. Germline values: CDR1 ENHRY, CDR2 SYGVKD. Trimming took 8 bases from V and 1 from J, leaving 9 bases between them. The CDR3 sequence: CAIAEGSGANVLTF. The CDR3 DNA reads as TGTGCCATCGCGGAGGGATCTGGGGCCAACGTCCTGACTTTC.

This clonotype was recorded at least ten times. J is TRBJ1-1 and V is TRBV18, with D uncertain. CDR3 length equals 15 residues. Trimming cost V 4 bases and J 1 base, with 13 bases left between them. Germline values: CDR1 KGHSH, CDR2 LQKENI. The CDR3 spells CASSLYNRQNTEAFF. The CDR3 DNA sequence: TGTGCCAGCTCACTGTATAACAGACAGAACACTGAAGCTTTCTTT.

On this clonotype: With a much larger clone just one base away, this may be a read error. The CDR3 loop reads CASSEIQLGTEQYF. The CDR3 DNA reads TGTGCCAGCAGTGAGATTCAATTGGGGACCGAGCAGTACTTC. The V call is TRBV2, the J call TRBJ2-7; the D gene could be TRBD1 or TRBD2 (5 bases each). CDR1 is SNHLY, CDR2 FYNNEI, per germline. The V end was cut by 3 bases, the J end by 6 bases, with 15 bases between. The CDR3 spans 14 residues.

This clonotype occurred many times. The chain combines TRBV2 with TRBJ1-2, with 10 bases lining up with TRBD1. The germline V gene has CDR1 SNHLY and CDR2 FYNNEI. There are 14 residues in the CDR3. The V gene end was trimmed by 4 bases and the J gene end by 7 bases; junction bases not matched to a gene: 6. CDR3 sequence: CASSVGQGVGGYTF. CDR3 coding DNA: TGTGCCAGCAGTGTTGGACAGGGGGTCGGTGGCTACACCTTC.